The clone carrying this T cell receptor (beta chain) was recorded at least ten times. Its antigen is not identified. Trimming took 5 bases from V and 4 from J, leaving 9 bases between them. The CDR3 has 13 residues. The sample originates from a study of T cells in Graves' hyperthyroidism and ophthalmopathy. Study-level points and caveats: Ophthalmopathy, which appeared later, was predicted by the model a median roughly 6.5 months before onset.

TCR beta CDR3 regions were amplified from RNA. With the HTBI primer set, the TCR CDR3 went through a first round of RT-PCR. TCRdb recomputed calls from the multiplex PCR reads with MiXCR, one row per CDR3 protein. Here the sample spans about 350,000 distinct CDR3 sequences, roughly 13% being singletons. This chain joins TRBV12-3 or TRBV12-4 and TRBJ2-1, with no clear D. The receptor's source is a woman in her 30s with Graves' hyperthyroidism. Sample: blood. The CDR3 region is CASSQLPYNEQFF. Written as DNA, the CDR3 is TGTGCCAGCAGTCAGCTCCCATACAATGAGCAGTTCTTC.